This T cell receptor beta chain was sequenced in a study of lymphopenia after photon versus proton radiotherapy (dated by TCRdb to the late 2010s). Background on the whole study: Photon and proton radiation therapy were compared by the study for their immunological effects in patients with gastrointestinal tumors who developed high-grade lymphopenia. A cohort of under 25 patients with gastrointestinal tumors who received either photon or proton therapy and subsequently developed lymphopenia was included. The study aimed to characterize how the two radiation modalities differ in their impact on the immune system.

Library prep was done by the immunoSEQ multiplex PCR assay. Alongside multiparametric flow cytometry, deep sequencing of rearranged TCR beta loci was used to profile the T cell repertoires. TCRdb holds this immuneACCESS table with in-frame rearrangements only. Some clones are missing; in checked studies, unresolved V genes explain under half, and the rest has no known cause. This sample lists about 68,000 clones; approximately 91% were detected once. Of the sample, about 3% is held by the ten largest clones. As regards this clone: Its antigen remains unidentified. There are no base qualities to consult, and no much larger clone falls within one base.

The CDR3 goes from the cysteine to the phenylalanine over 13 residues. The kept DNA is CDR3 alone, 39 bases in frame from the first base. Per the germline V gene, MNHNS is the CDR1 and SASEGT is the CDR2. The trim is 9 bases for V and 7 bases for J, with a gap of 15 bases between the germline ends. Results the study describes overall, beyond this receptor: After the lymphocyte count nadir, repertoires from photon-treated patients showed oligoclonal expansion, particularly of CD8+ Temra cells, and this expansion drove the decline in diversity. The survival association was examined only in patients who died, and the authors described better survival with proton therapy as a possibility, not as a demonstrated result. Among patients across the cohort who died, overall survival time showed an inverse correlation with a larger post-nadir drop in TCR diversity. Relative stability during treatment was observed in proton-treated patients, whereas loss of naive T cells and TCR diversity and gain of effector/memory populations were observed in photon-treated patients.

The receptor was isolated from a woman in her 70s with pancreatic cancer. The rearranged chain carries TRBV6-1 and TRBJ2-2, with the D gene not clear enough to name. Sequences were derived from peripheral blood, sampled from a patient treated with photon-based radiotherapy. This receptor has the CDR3 CASLITLGGELFF. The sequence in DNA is TGTGCCAGTCTAATTACGTTGGGCGGGGAGCTGTTTTTT.